The 17 T cell receptor beta chains reported below all come from one sample, sequenced in a study of blood T cell repertoires in COVID-19 (TCRdb year 2020). Receptor amplification or capture employed the immunoSEQ multiplex PCR assay. Here the immuneACCESS table is served through TCRdb, limited to in-frame sequences with V and J called. Missing clones are a known gap in these copies; in checked studies unresolved V genes cover under half, and the rest lacks a known reason. The sample has approximately 220,000 clones on record, approximately 90% of them singletons. 1.2% of the sample comes from the top ten. The sequencing input was PBMCs or T cells enriched from blood (not recorded which). The receptors were sampled from a man aged 25 to 40 who had recovered from COVID-19.

The chain employs TRBV7-2 and TRBJ2-2, with 9 bases matching TRBD2. The CDR3 sequence is 17 residues long. Germline-derived CDR1 and CDR2 are SGHTA and FQGNSA. V was clipped by 2 bases and J by 5 bases; unmatched bases: 9. The CDR3 loop reads CASSLKAGGPVTGELFF. The CDR3 bases are TGTGCCAGCAGCTTAAAGGCGGGGGGGCCGGTAACCGGGGAGCTGTTTTTT.

The V and J genes are TRBV4-2 and TRBJ1-4; D not certain. Germline V gene data show CDR1 as LGHNA and CDR2 as YNFKEQ. With 1 base removed from V and 0 bases from J, the gap between germline ends came to 9 bases. The CDR3 is 16 residues long. CDR3 nucleotide sequence: TGTGCCAGCAGCCAAGGGTTGGGAGCAACTAATGAAAAACTGTTTTTT. Translating it yields CASSQGLGATNEKLFF.

In the case of this clone: One junction end does not reproduce the germline sequence, and a read error may be involved. The rearrangement joins TRBV7-2 to TRBJ2-7, with D perhaps given as TRBD1 or TRBD2 (6 bases each). Looked up from germline, CDR1 is SGHTA and CDR2 is FQGNSA. The CDR3 sequence is 15 residues long. The CDR3 sequence: CASTLQGGKRYEQYF. The CDR3 bases are TGTGCCAGCACCTTACAGGGCGGGAAACGCTACGAGCAGTACTTC.

For the CDR3, the DNA is TGTGCCAGTAGTATTGAGGGAAGTCAGTTCAATCAGCCCCAGCATTTT. Its protein product is CASSIEGSQFNQPQHF. The rearrangement links TRBV19 to TRBJ1-5, with D uncertain. The CDR3 consists of 16 residues. V shed 3 bases and J shed 3 bases, with 15 bases lying between them. Germline loops: CDR1 LNHDA, CDR2 SQIVND (reference sequence).

The chain is built from TRBV29-1 and TRBJ1-2; the D is unclear. The length of the CDR3 is 13 residues. With 2 bases removed from V and 7 bases from J, the gap between germline ends came to 14 bases. Germline loops: CDR1 SQVTM, CDR2 ANQGSEA. For the CDR3, the DNA is TGCAGCGTTGAAAACCCAACTAGTTCTGGCTACACCTTC. Translated: CSVENPTSSGYTF. Together with reference TRBV29-1 and TRBJ1-2, the CDR3 gives the full variable domain: SAVISQKPSRDICQRGTSLTIQCQVDSQVTMMFWYRQQPGQSLTLIATANQGSEATYESGFVIDKFPISRPNLTFSTLTVSNMSPEDSSIYLCSVENPTSSGYTFGSGTRLTVV.

The chain recombines TRBV19 with TRBJ1-3, with 8 bases identical to TRBD1. Germline trimming cut 10 bases from V and 0 bases from J; bases unmatched to any gene: 11. The CDR3 spans 16 residues. The germline V gene encodes CDR1 LNHDA and CDR2 SQIVND (reference sequence). CDR3 DNA: TGTGCCACCGTAGGACAGGGAGCAGCCTCTGGAAACACCATATATTTT. Protein product: CATVGQGAASGNTIYF.

V is TRBV30 and J is TRBJ2-1; TRBD1 might be the D (6 bases). This CDR3 is built from 12 residues. In germline, CDR1 is GTSNPN, CDR2 SVGIG (reference sequence). V lost 0 bases, J lost 6 bases, and 6 bases lay in between. CDR3 sequence: CAWSVQGNEQFF. The CDR3 DNA follows: TGTGCCTGGAGTGTACAGGGCAATGAGCAGTTCTTC.

A word on this clone: The same CDR3 can be traced to other DNA sequences in this sample. The chain uses TRBV5-6 and TRBJ1-2; no clear D. V lost 2 bases to trimming and J lost 0 bases, with 5 bases between them. CDR1 and CDR2 (germline): SGHDT, YYEEEE. The length of the CDR3 is 13 residues. The DNA of the CDR3 is TGTGCCAGCAGCTTTACAACTAACTATGGCTACACCTTC. It encodes CASSFTTNYGYTF.

The V call is TRBV5-1, the J call TRBJ1-4; no clear D. V lost 2 bases and J 8 bases, leaving 19 bases between the germline ends. The CDR3 spans 16 residues. Germline assignment: CDR1 SGHRS and CDR2 YFSETQ. The CDR3 here is CASSFGAEPRKEKLFF. The CDR3, as DNA: TGCGCCAGCAGCTTCGGAGCGGAGCCCCGGAAGGAAAAACTGTTTTTT.

The rearrangement uses TRBV9 and TRBJ2-7; D perhaps matches TRBD2 (5 bases). CDR1 and CDR2 from the germline V gene are SGDLS and YYNGEE. V was trimmed by 4 bases and J by 2 bases, leaving 16 bases between them. This CDR3 has 15 residues. The CDR3 nucleotides are TGTGCCAGCAGCCAGACTGAGACTACCCCCTACGAGCAGTACTTC. It is translated as CASSQTETTPYEQYF.

The chain recombines TRBV9 with TRBJ2-2, with 12 bases matching TRBD1. CDR3 length equals 18 residues. The germline CDR1 and CDR2 sequences are SGDLS and YYNGEE. Trimming took 0 bases from V and 7 from J; bases not matched to a gene: 10. The CDR3 DNA is TGTGCCAGCAGCGTAGGGGGCACCGGGACAGGGGGCCACGGGGAGCTGTTTTTT. Protein product: CASSVGGTGTGGHGELFF.

J is TRBJ2-1 and V is TRBV7-2, with 7 nucleotides matching TRBD2. Unmatched junction bases numbered 6, after V lost 1 base and J lost 3 bases. CDR1 and CDR2 from the germline V gene are SGHTA and FQGNSA. The CDR3 length is 16 residues. The DNA for the CDR3 is TGTGCCAGCAGCTTAGATCCCGGGGGGAGCTACAATGAGCAGTTCTTC. Translating it yields CASSLDPGGSYNEQFF.

The chain recombines TRBV12-5 with TRBJ2-1, with 14 bases matching TRBD2. CDR3 length: 18 amino acids. Germline CDR1 LGHNT, CDR2 FRNRAP. J gave up 7 bases and V 1 base, and 9 bases lay outside the gene matches. This chain's CDR3 is CASGLARLAGGSVNEQFF. CDR3 nucleotides: TGTGCTAGTGGTTTGGCTAGACTAGCGGGGGGGTCCGTGAATGAGCAGTTCTTC.

The chain is built from TRBV7-9 and TRBJ2-7; 10 bases are shared with TRBD1. The CDR3 contains 13 residues. Germline V lookup: CDR1 SEHNR, CDR2 FQNEAQ (reference sequence). The J segment lost 5 bases and the V segment lost 7 bases, leaving 5 bases of the junction unmatched. This CDR3 is CASTRTGGNEQYF. CDR3 DNA sequence: TGTGCCAGCACCAGGACAGGGGGAAACGAGCAGTACTTC.

The chain is built from TRBV23-1 and TRBJ1-2, with D maybe TRBD1 (5 bases). TRBV23-1 is recorded as an ORF, its role being uncertain. V was clipped by 0 bases and J by 4 bases, with 18 bases between them. This CDR3 is 17 amino acids long. The DNA of the CDR3 is TGCGCCAGCAGTCAATCGACCCTGGGTCAGGGCATCTATGGCTACACCTTC. Translation: CASSQSTLGQGIYGYTF.

Details on this clone: This specimen includes other DNA sequences encoding the same CDR3. V gene TRBV9 combines with J gene TRBJ2-1; 7 bases match TRBD1. The CDR3 consists of 15 residues. Germline V gives CDR1 SGDLS, CDR2 YYNGEE. Trimming took 0 bases from V and 3 from J; bases not matched to a gene: 3. In DNA form, the CDR3 reads TGTGCCAGCAGCGTAGGAGGGACAGTCTACAATGAGCAGTTCTTC. Translating it yields CASSVGGTVYNEQFF. The whole variable domain, filled in from reference TRBV9 and TRBJ2-1, reads DSGVTQTPKHLITATGQRVTLRCSPRSGDLSVYWYQQSLDQGLQFLIQYYNGEERAKGNILERFSAQQFPDLHSELNLSSLELGDSALYFCASSVGGTVYNEQFFGPGTRLTVL.

This clone occurred once. This chain links TRBV29-1 with TRBJ1-1; 10 bases align to TRBD1. The length of the CDR3 is 14 residues. Per germline, CDR1 SQVTM and CDR2 ANQGSEA. V was pared by 3 bases and J by 1 base, with 2 bases of the junction left unmatched. CDR3 DNA sequence: TGCAGCGTTGAGGACAGGGGGGCGAACACTGAAGCTTTCTTT. Its translation: CSVEDRGANTEAFF. The full variable domain, rest sourced from reference TRBV29-1 and TRBJ1-1, is SAVISQKPSRDICQRGTSLTIQCQVDSQVTMMFWYRQQPGQSLTLIATANQGSEATYESGFVIDKFPISRPNLTFSTLTVSNMSPEDSSIYLCSVEDRGANTEAFFGQGTRLTVV.